This TCR beta chain was sequenced for a study of blood T cell repertoires in COVID-19. Study-wide background: Cohort 3 recovered donors had two negative PCRs, clearance, or symptom resolution.

This CDR3 region has 15 residues. J lost 6 bases, V lost 10 bases, and 16 bases had no gene match. Looked up from germline, CDR1 is SNHLY and CDR2 is FYNNEI. Original data processing: Counts of nucleated cells, estimated from reference gene primer amplification, were obtained. Produced via immunoSEQ multiplex PCR; TCRdb's table is partial and in-frame only. From that table come the V and J calls and clone size; the DNA was used to work out D and trimming. The sample comprises about 170,000 clones, around 79% of which are singletons, and about 20% rests with the top ten. The sequenced sample consisted of PBMCs or T cells enriched from blood (not recorded which). The chain has TRBV2 and TRBJ2-7, with TRBD1 identical over 9 bases. This receptor was obtained from a woman in her seventies in a cohort exposed to, infected with or recovered from COVID-19 (not recorded which). CDR3 residues: CATRGGQGYSLEQYF. As DNA, the CDR3 is TGTGCCACACGAGGGGGACAGGGATATTCGCTCGAGCAGTACTTC.